These 21 T cell receptor beta chains originate from one sample sequenced in a study of cytomegalovirus exposure and HLA in healthy donors. The study ran its PCR with 60 Vbeta and 13 Jbeta primers. Assay: immunoSEQ multiplex PCR; the TCRdb copy retains only in-frame clones and omits some. The sample lists 120,000 or so clones, more than 80% occurring once. What was sequenced was PBMCs. The receptors derive from a man younger than 40 in good health and CMV-seropositive.

This sequence joins TRBV10-1 and TRBJ2-7; 8 positions agree with TRBD1. Trimming at V came to 7 bases and at J to 2 bases, leaving 7 bases not matched to a gene. Germline V gives CDR1 WNHNN, CDR2 SYGVQD (reference sequence). This CDR3 is built from 14 residues. Here the CDR3 DNA reads TGCGCCAGCATCCGGGACAGGCAGACCTACGAGCAGTACTTC. The encoded protein is CASIRDRQTYEQYF.

This rearrangement joins TRBV7-3 to TRBJ2-1; TRBD2 matches at 7 bases. The V segment lost 9 bases and the J segment 7 bases; nucleotides outside the gene matches: 12. Germline-derived CDR1 and CDR2 are SGHTA and FQGTGA. This CDR3 has 14 amino acids. CDR3 amino acids: CASSMGGGLNEQFF. Written as DNA, the CDR3 is TGTGCCAGTAGCATGGGGGGGGGATTGAATGAGCAGTTCTTC.

The V gene is TRBV12-5, the J gene TRBJ2-7, with 8 bases matching TRBD1. Germline V gene lookup returns CDR1 LGHNT and CDR2 FRNRAP. The CDR3 is made up of 17 amino acids. The V segment lost 7 bases and the J segment 4 bases; nucleotides outside the gene matches: 18. CDR3 DNA sequence: TGTGCTAGTGCCCCCCCCAGGGGGCGGCCCCCGGGATACGAGCAGTACTTC. Residues: CASAPPRGRPPGYEQYF.

This clone was seen a single time. This chain links TRBV4-2 with TRBJ1-5, with D uncertain. The CDR3 totals 17 residues. Germline V lookup: CDR1 LGHNA, CDR2 YNFKEQ. Between the trimmed V and J ends, which lost 0 bases and 6 bases, there was a span of 18 bases. As DNA, the CDR3 is TGTGCCAGCAGCCAAGATGCCCCGAGGGCGACGGTTCAGCCCCAGCATTTT. It encodes CASSQDAPRATVQPQHF.

The chain uses TRBV6-5 and TRBJ1-1; D might be TRBD1 (5 bases). Germline assignment: CDR1 MNHEY and CDR2 SVGAGI. This CDR3 is 14 amino acids long. The V end was cut by 4 bases, the J end by 0 bases, with 9 bases between. The CDR3 sequence is CASSFTGMNTEAFF. The CDR3 DNA reads TGTGCCAGCAGTTTCACAGGTATGAACACTGAAGCTTTCTTT.

V is TRBV5-1 and J is TRBJ2-7; 7 positions agree with TRBD1. This CDR3 region has 16 residues. Germline V gene data show CDR1 as SGHRS and CDR2 as YFSETQ. V shed 0 bases, J shed 3 bases, and the junction held 9 bases outside the gene matches. CDR3 protein: CASSLDTGTASYEQYF. The DNA for the CDR3 is TGCGCCAGCAGCTTGGACACCGGGACAGCAAGCTACGAGCAGTACTTC.

V and J are TRBV11-3 and TRBJ2-5; the D gene is possibly TRBD1 (5 bases). CDR1 is SGHNT, CDR2 YENEEA, per germline. This CDR3 region has 15 residues. With 1 base removed from V and 4 bases from J, the gap between germline ends came to 13 bases. CDR3 in DNA: TGTGCCAGCAGCTTAGGGTTGTCCGACAGAGAGACCCAGTACTTC. Translating it yields CASSLGLSDRETQYF.

The V call is TRBV7-3, the J call TRBJ2-3, with 9 bases that match TRBD2. Germline CDR1 and CDR2: SGHTA and FQGTGA. Trimming at V came to 11 bases and at J to 6 bases, leaving 12 bases not matched to a gene. This CDR3 contains 14 residues. The CDR3 is CASPGLAHSDTQYF. CDR3 DNA: TGTGCCTCACCGGGACTAGCCCACTCCGATACGCAGTATTTT.

This chain uses TRBV5-1 with TRBJ2-7, with D perhaps TRBD2 (6 bases). CDR3 length equals 20 residues. Germline V gene data show CDR1 as SGHRS and CDR2 as YFSETQ. The germline V and J ends were trimmed by 1 base and 3 bases, with 29 bases remaining between them. For the CDR3, the DNA is TGCGCCAGCAGCTTGTGGGGGATGGGCTCGGGGGTCACGGTCTTCTACGAGCAGTACTTC. This translates into CASSLWGMGSGVTVFYEQYF.

The DNA for the CDR3 is TGTGCCACCCCGTGGGTTTATACGAGGGACTATGGCTACACCTTC. Its translation: CATPWVYTRDYGYTF. V is TRBV6-1 and J is TRBJ1-2; D is unresolved. V gave up 10 bases and J gave up 3 bases, with 21 bases separating them. Germline-derived CDR1 and CDR2 are MNHNS and SASEGT. The CDR3 has 15 residues.

This rearrangement joins TRBV27 to TRBJ2-7, with 9 nucleotides matching TRBD2. Germline V gene data show CDR1 as MNHEY and CDR2 as SMNVEV (reference sequence). The J segment lost 4 bases and the V segment lost 5 bases, leaving 6 bases of the junction unmatched. The CDR3 totals 14 residues. The CDR3: CASSLTSGQYEQYF. The DNA for the CDR3 is TGTGCCAGCAGTCTGACTAGCGGCCAATACGAGCAGTACTTC.

The chain joins TRBV7-8 to TRBJ2-7; D is undetermined. CDR3 length: 15 amino acids. Trimming took 1 base from V and 3 from J, leaving 13 bases between them. Germline V gene data show CDR1 as SGHVS and CDR2 as FQNEAQ. CDR3 nucleotide sequence: TGTGCCAGCAGCTTAGGTTCGCGTTACCTCTACGAGCAGTACTTC. As protein: CASSLGSRYLYEQYF.

The V gene is TRBV5-6, the J gene TRBJ1-3; D not resolved. Germline V CDR1 and CDR2: SGHDT, YYEEEE. The CDR3 has 15 residues. V was trimmed by 4 bases and J by 1 base, leaving 12 bases between them. The CDR3 spells CASSAMGGSGNTIYF. CDR3 DNA: TGTGCCAGCAGCGCGATGGGAGGATCTGGAAACACCATATATTTT.

The chain uses TRBV5-1 and TRBJ1-5, with TRBD1 matching over 8 bases. There are 17 residues in the CDR3. Germline V gene lookup returns CDR1 SGHRS and CDR2 YFSETQ. V trimming: 1 base; J trimming: 3 bases; junction bases outside the gene matches: 9. The CDR3 sequence is CASSLLPGGSDNQPQHF. The CDR3 DNA sequence: TGCGCCAGCAGCTTGCTCCCAGGGGGCAGCGACAATCAGCCCCAGCATTTT.

This sequence joins TRBV5-8 and TRBJ2-3; D gene ambiguous. The CDR3 totals 12 residues. From germline, CDR1 is SGHTS and CDR2 YDEGEE. Trimming shortened V by 1 base and J by 4 bases, and 4 bases separated the two germline ends. In nucleotides, the CDR3 is TGTGCCAGCAGCTTGTTCGCAGATACGCAGTATTTT. This gives the protein CASSLFADTQYF.

V and J are TRBV5-1 and TRBJ2-3, with 10 bases that match TRBD2. There are 17 residues in the CDR3. J lost 2 bases, V lost 0 bases, and 6 bases had no gene match. Germline CDR1 is SGHRS and CDR2 is YFSETQ. This CDR3 reads CASSLASGGTNTDTQYF. CDR3 nucleotide sequence: TGCGCCAGCAGCTTGGCTAGCGGGGGAACTAACACAGATACGCAGTATTTT. Drawing the rest from reference TRBV5-1 and TRBJ2-3, the complete variable domain is KAGVTQTPRYLIKTRGQQVTLSCSPISGHRSVSWYQQTPGQGLQFLFEYFSETQRNKGNFPGRFSGRQFSNSRSEMNVSTLELGDSALYLCASSLASGGTNTDTQYFGPGTRLTVL.

The chain employs TRBV7-9 and TRBJ2-1; the D is unclear. Trimming removed 0 bases from V and 2 bases from J, with 5 bases in between. The CDR3 totals 14 residues. Germline CDR1 SEHNR, CDR2 FQNEAQ (reference sequence). CDR3 loop: CASSLAPAYNEQFF. The CDR3 coding sequence is TGTGCCAGCAGCTTAGCCCCAGCCTACAATGAGCAGTTCTTC.

The V and J genes are TRBV7-6 and TRBJ1-2; TRBD1 aligns across 7 bases. From germline, CDR1 is SGHVS and CDR2 FNYEAQ. The CDR3 consists of 15 residues. Trimming took 5 bases from V and 5 from J; bases not matched to a gene: 11. The CDR3 loop reads CASSPSVGTAYGYTF. As DNA, the CDR3 is TGTGCCAGCAGCCCTAGCGTGGGGACAGCTTATGGCTACACCTTC.

The chain couples TRBV10-1 to TRBJ1-4, with 7 bases fitting TRBD1. Losses at the gene ends were 3 bases for V and 5 bases for J; bases not matched to a gene: 0. Looked up from germline, CDR1 is WNHNN and CDR2 is SYGVQD (reference sequence). This CDR3 spans 13 amino acids. CDR3 sequence: CASSDRGNEKLFF. For the CDR3, the DNA is TGCGCCAGCAGTGACAGGGGGAATGAAAAACTGTTTTTT.

The chain links TRBV30 to TRBJ2-5, with D possibly TRBD1 on 6 matching bases. Trimming left V 5 bases short and J 4 bases short, with 14 bases between. The CDR3 extends over 13 amino acids. CDR1 is GTSNPN and CDR2 is SVGIG in the germline V gene (reference sequence). CDR3 DNA: TGTGCCTGGGAGGGGGTAGGCCGAGAGACCCAGTACTTC. Translating it yields CAWEGVGRETQYF.

This clone showed up just once. The chain joins TRBV19 to TRBJ1-4, with 11 positions matching TRBD1. J gave up 7 bases and V 4 bases, and 5 bases lay outside the gene matches. This CDR3 comprises 15 residues. CDR1 and CDR2 from the germline V gene are LNHDA and SQIVND (reference sequence). CDR3 coding DNA: TGTGCCAGTAGTACCAACGGACAGGGGGCTGAAAAACTGTTTTTT. This encodes CASSTNGQGAEKLFF.